What follows are 14 T cell receptor beta chains derived from one specimen sequenced in a study of CD4+ T cells in melanoma. Produced via immunoSEQ multiplex PCR; TCRdb's table is partial and in-frame only. This sample has about 110,000 clones, with roughly 90% found just once. The sequenced sample consisted of peripheral blood. The receptors shown here come from a human donor with melanoma.

The chain employs TRBV18 and TRBJ1-4; D is uncertain. Trimming took off 6 bases at V and 8 bases at J, with 19 bases between the two ends. The germline V gene encodes CDR1 KGHSH and CDR2 LQKENI. CDR3 length: 15 amino acids. DNA for the CDR3: TGTGCCAGCTCCGAGGGCCGGGGTTCACGCGAAAAACTGTTTTTT. It encodes CASSEGRGSREKLFF.

This chain connects TRBV5-8 to TRBJ2-3, with a tentative D call TRBD1 (6 bases). Trimming pared 2 bases from V and 0 bases from J, leaving 10 bases between. Germline V gene data show CDR1 as SGHTS and CDR2 as YDEGEE. The CDR3 totals 15 residues. This chain's CDR3 is CASSFDRPSTDTQYF. The CDR3 nucleotides read TGTGCCAGCAGCTTCGACAGGCCTAGCACAGATACGCAGTATTTT.

This chain uses TRBV7-2 with TRBJ2-1, with D possibly TRBD2 on 6 matching bases. The V end lost 4 bases, the J end lost 6 bases, and 10 bases lay between the germline ends. Germline CDR1 is SGHTA and CDR2 is FQGNSA. CDR3 length: 13 amino acids. For the CDR3, the DNA is TGTGCCAGCAGCTGGGGGACTCCCAATGAGCAGTTCTTC. As protein: CASSWGTPNEQFF.

The CDR3 protein is CASRRRQGVSGELFF. The CDR3 DNA reads TGTGCCAGTAGGAGAAGACAGGGGGTTAGCGGGGAGCTGTTTTTT. The chain links TRBV19 to TRBJ2-2; TRBD1 matches at 9 bases. Unmatched junction bases numbered 9, after V lost 6 bases and J lost 7 bases. Looked up from germline, CDR1 is LNHDA and CDR2 is SQIVND (reference sequence). CDR3 length: 15 residues.

The gene calls are TRBV28 and TRBJ2-1; TRBD1 aligns across 7 bases. J lost 1 base, V lost 6 bases, and 6 bases had no gene match. Germline lookup yields CDR1 MDHEN and CDR2 SYDVKM. CDR3 length equals 15 residues. CDR3 loop: CASSRQGLSYNEQFF. DNA of the CDR3: TGTGCCAGCAGCCGACAGGGTTTGTCCTACAATGAGCAGTTCTTC. Complete variable domain (other parts from reference TRBV28 and TRBJ2-1): DVKVTQSSRYLVKRTGEKVFLECVQDMDHENMFWYRQDPGLGLRLIYFSYDVKMKEKGDIPEGYSVSREKKERFSLILESASTNQTSMYLCASSRQGLSYNEQFFGPGTRLTVL.

This chain joins TRBV9 and TRBJ2-1, with 7 bases aligning to TRBD2. CDR1 and CDR2 from the germline V gene are SGDLS and YYNGEE. This CDR3 region has 15 residues. With V trimmed by 2 bases and J by 2 bases, 4 bases remained unmatched. DNA of the CDR3: TGTGCCAGCAGCGTCTACGCGGGGGCCTACAATGAGCAGTTCTTC. Its protein product is CASSVYAGAYNEQFF.

This rearrangement joins TRBV5-1 to TRBJ1-4; D not certain. In germline, CDR1 is SGHRS, CDR2 YFSETQ. Trimming took off 2 bases at V and 8 bases at J, with 13 bases between the two ends. The CDR3 runs 14 residues. The chain's CDR3 is CASSFQVSAEKLFF. The DNA for the CDR3 is TGCGCCAGCAGCTTCCAGGTTTCTGCGGAAAAACTGTTTTTT.

The V and J genes are TRBV7-2 and TRBJ2-5; the D is unclear. V dropped 4 bases and J dropped 1 base, with 10 bases sitting between them. This CDR3 is built from 14 residues. Germline V gene lookup returns CDR1 SGHTA and CDR2 FQGNSA. This CDR3 reads CASSSGGIQETQYF. Here the CDR3 DNA reads TGTGCCAGCAGCTCCGGCGGTATCCAAGAGACCCAGTACTTC. Combining the CDR3 with reference TRBV7-2 and TRBJ2-5 gives the whole variable domain GAGVSQSPSNKVTEKGKDVELRCDPISGHTALYWYRQSLGQGLEFLIYFQGNSAPDKSGLPSDRFSAERTGGSVSTLTIQRTQQEDSAVYLCASSSGGIQETQYFGPGTRLLVL.

This clone has more than one count but fewer than ten. The chain links TRBV2 to TRBJ2-5, with 10 bases that match TRBD2. This CDR3 has 17 residues. The V segment lost 6 bases and the J segment 3 bases; nucleotides outside the gene matches: 13. CDR1 is SNHLY and CDR2 is FYNNEI in the germline V gene. The CDR3 sequence is CASSRTAGGNGEETQYF. CDR3 nucleotides: TGTGCCAGCAGCCGAACAGCGGGGGGGAATGGGGAAGAGACCCAGTACTTC. The full variable domain, with the rest looked up from reference TRBV2 and TRBJ2-5, is EPEVTQTPSHQVTQMGQEVILRCVPISNHLYFYWYRQILGQKVEFLVSFYNNEISEKSEIFDDQFSVERPDGSNFTLKIRSTKLEDSAMYFCASSRTAGGNGEETQYFGPGTRLLVL.

The rearrangement joins TRBV5-1 to TRBJ2-3; TRBD2 might be the D (6 bases). This CDR3 contains 14 residues. Looked up from germline, CDR1 is SGHRS and CDR2 is YFSETQ. V was clipped by 0 bases and J by 14 bases, with 19 bases between them. The chain's CDR3 is CASSLDGGADILYF. CDR3 in DNA: TGCGCCAGCAGCTTGGACGGCGGGGCCGACATATTGTATTTT.

The chain uses TRBV7-3 and TRBJ2-1; D ambiguous. V shed 5 bases and J shed 4 bases, with 12 bases lying between them. This CDR3 spans 14 amino acids. CDR1 SGHTA and CDR2 FQGTGA come from the germline V gene. In nucleotides, the CDR3 is TGTGCCAGCAGCCAGGAGCCGGCTTACAATGAGCAGTTCTTC. It translates to CASSQEPAYNEQFF.

This chain connects TRBV7-9 to TRBJ2-6; D not certain. The V end lost 6 bases, the J end lost 0 bases, and 18 bases lay between the germline ends. This CDR3 has 18 residues. Germline CDR1 reads SEHNR; CDR2 reads FQNEAQ (reference sequence). The CDR3 nucleotides read TGTGCCAGCAGTCAACCTACATGGTTAGTCTCTGGGGCCAACGTCCTGACTTTC. It is translated as CASSQPTWLVSGANVLTF.

The rearrangement links TRBV5-1 to TRBJ2-5; D possibly corresponds to TRBD1 (6 bases). Germline V CDR1 and CDR2: SGHRS, YFSETQ. With 0 bases removed from V and 2 bases from J, the gap between germline ends came to 8 bases. The CDR3 extends over 14 amino acids. The CDR3 DNA reads as TGCGCCAGCAGCTTGGAGGGACAACAAGAGACCCAGTACTTC. Protein: CASSLEGQQETQYF.

The V and J genes are TRBV11-2 and TRBJ1-3; D is uncertain. Between the trimmed V and J ends, which lost 0 bases and 4 bases, there was a span of 16 bases. Germline loops: CDR1 SGHAT, CDR2 FQNNGV. The CDR3 sequence is 17 residues long. CDR3 nucleotides: TGTGCCAGCAGCTTAGATCTCCGGTTAGGGTCCGGAAACACCATATATTTT. Translating gives CASSLDLRLGSGNTIYF.